A selection of T cell receptor beta chains follows, all from one sample in a study of shared clonotypes between healthy human individuals. The protocol was immunoSEQ multiplex PCR, while the TCRdb copy is restricted to in-frame clones and leaves out a portion. Of some 2 million clones listed, about 94% are singletons. The material sequenced was naive CD8+ T cells sorted from blood. These receptors all stem from a man younger than 35 in good health. Both conserved end residues are part of each CDR3. Fields, in order: V gene, J gene, D gene, clone size, CDR3 protein, CDR3 DNA. A D gene is named only where the DNA matches it firmly. Clone size appears in some rows only: once, few, many, or a class for an expanded clone.

TRBV10-1	TRBJ2-2	.	.	CASSELAGAGELFF	TGCGCCAGCAGTGAACTGGCAGGGGCCGGGGAGCTGTTTTTT
TRBV30	TRBJ2-7	TRBD2	.	CAWSVGSGMYEQYF	TGTGCCTGGAGTGTAGGTAGCGGGATGTACGAGCAGTACTTC
TRBV13	TRBJ1-2	.	.	CASSLGGAPGYTF	TGTGCCAGCAGCTTAGGAGGGGCGCCTGGCTACACCTTC
TRBV6-5	TRBJ1-2	.	once	CASSYSRRDGYTF	TGTGCCAGCAGTTACTCGAGAAGGGATGGCTACACCTTC
TRBV9	TRBJ2-5	.	.	CASSVAAAQETQYF	TGTGCCAGCAGCGTAGCAGCTGCTCAAGAGACCCAGTACTTC
TRBV28	TRBJ2-7	.	.	CASSFRGVSYEQYF	TGTGCCAGCAGTTTTAGGGGGGTTTCCTACGAGCAGTACTTC
TRBV4-1	TRBJ2-7	.	once	CASSQVVATASYEQYF	TGCGCCAGCAGCCAAGTTGTCGCGACAGCGTCCTACGAGCAGTACTTC
TRBV7-2	TRBJ2-1	TRBD2	.	CASSLEVLVGRAGDEQFF	TGTGCCAGCAGCTTAGAGGTCTTGGTAGGGAGGGCCGGCGATGAGCAGTTCTTC
TRBV14	TRBJ2-3	.	.	CASSQFRAATADTQYF	TGTGCCAGCAGCCAATTTAGGGCCGCAACCGCAGATACGCAGTATTTT
TRBV9	TRBJ1-2	.	.	CASSPAGLPLSNYGYTF	TGTGCCAGCAGCCCGGCCGGACTGCCGCTTTCTAACTATGGCTACACCTTC
TRBV19	TRBJ1-6	.	.	CASSTRDWDSPLHF	TGTGCCAGTAGCACTCGGGACTGGGATTCACCCCTCCACTTT
TRBV6-5	TRBJ2-7	.	.	CASSYWDGSYEQYF	TGTGCCAGCAGTTACTGGGACGGCTCCTACGAGCAGTACTTC
TRBV6-1	TRBJ1-3	TRBD1	.	CASSPDRGNGNTIYF	TGTGCCAGCAGTCCTGACAGGGGTAATGGAAACACCATATATTTT
TRBV27	TRBJ1-4	TRBD1	.	CASSLFQGATNEKLFF	TGTGCCAGCAGTTTATTCCAGGGGGCAACTAATGAAAAACTGTTTTTT
TRBV6-6	TRBJ2-3	.	.	CASSYLAPTSTDTQYF	TGTGCCAGCAGTTACTTGGCTCCTACGAGCACAGATACGCAGTATTTT